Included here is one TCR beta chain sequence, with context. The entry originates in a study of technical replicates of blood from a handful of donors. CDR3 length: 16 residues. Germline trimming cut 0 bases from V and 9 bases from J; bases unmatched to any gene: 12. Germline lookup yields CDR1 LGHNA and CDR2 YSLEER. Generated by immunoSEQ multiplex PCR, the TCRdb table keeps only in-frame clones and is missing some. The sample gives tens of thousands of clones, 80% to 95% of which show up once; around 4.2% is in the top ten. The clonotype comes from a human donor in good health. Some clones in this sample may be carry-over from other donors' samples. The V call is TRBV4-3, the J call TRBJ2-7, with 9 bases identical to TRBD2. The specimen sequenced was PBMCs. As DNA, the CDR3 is TGCGCCAGCAGCCAAGATCTCCCGGGACTAGCTCTTGGGCAGTACTTC. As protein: CASSQDLPGLALGQYF.